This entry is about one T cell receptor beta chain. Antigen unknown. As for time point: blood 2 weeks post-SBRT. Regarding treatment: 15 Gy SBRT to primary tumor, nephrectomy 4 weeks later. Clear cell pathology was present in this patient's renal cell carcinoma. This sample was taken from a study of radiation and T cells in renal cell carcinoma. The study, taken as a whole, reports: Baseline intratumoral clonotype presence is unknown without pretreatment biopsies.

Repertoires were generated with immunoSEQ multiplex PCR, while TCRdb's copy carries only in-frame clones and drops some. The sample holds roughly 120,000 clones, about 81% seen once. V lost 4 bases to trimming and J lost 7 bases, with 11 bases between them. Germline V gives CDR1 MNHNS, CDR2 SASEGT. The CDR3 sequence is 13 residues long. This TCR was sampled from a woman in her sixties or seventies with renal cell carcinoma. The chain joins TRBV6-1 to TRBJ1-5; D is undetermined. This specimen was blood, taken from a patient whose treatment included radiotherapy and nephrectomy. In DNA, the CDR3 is TGTGCCAGCAGTGCCTTAAGAGTCCAGCCCCAGCATTTT. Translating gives CASSALRVQPQHF.